This TCR beta chain was sequenced in a study of T cell responses to AZD1222 COVID-19 vaccine. This CDR3 spans 13 amino acids. In germline, CDR1 is SGHTA, CDR2 FQGNSA. The ends were cut back, 3 bases at V and 5 bases at J, with 10 bases in the middle. Sequenced by immunoSEQ multiplex PCR; TCRdb stores in-frame clones only, minus some. The sample shows some 39,000 clones, 90% of them seen only once. This TCR derives from an adult who received the AZD1222 COVID-19 vaccine. The sequencing used peripheral blood, collected 28 days after the second AZD1222 dose. The rearrangement uses TRBV7-2 and TRBJ2-5, with D possibly called TRBD1 or TRBD2 (6 bases each). The CDR3 DNA is TGTGCCAGCAGCTTTGGGGGGCGGGAGACCCAGTACTTC. It encodes CASSFGGRETQYF.